The sample holds many counts of the clone carrying this TCR beta chain. This sample was included in a study of human T cells and chemical hapten exposure. Study-wide context: Researchers reported sensitizing a 2 cm by 2 cm upper inner arm skin site with 2% DPC.

Each cDNA molecule in the library carried unique molecular identifiers. TCRdb called the RACE reads again in MiXCR, with one record for every CDR3 protein. The top ten hold 2.5% to 3.5% of the sample, which has around 120,000 distinct CDR3 sequences, roughly 13% seen once. Indicated time point: pre-sensitization, week 0. Treatment here: therapeutic diphenylcyclopropenone sensitization with weekly scalp DPC. The study enrolled 18 to 70-year-old alopecia patients suitable for DPC. Between the trimmed V and J ends, which lost 8 bases and 0 bases, there was a span of 17 bases. The CDR3 contains 16 residues.

The chain employs TRBV12-3 or TRBV12-4 and TRBJ1-5; D not certain. The sample here was whole blood, taken in connection with sensitization to the hapten diphenylcyclopropenone (DPC). The TCR originated in a woman between 18 and 29 years old with alopecia areata. Some clones in this sample may be carry-over from other donors' samples. In nucleotides, the CDR3 is TGTGCCAGCGGGGTCAGCTCCCTGTATAGCAATCAGCCCCAGCATTTT. Translated: CASGVSSLYSNQPQHF.